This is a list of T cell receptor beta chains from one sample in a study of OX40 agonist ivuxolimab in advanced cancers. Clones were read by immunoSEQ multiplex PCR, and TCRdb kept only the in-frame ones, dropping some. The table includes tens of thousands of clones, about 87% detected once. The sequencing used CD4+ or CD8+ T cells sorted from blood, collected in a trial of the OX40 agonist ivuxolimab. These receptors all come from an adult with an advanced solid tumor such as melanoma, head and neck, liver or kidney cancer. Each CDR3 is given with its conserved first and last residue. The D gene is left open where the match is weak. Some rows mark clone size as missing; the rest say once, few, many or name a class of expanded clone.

TGTGCCAGCAGCTGGGGACTAGCGGGAGAGTACAATGAGCAGTTCTTC CASSWGLAGEYNEQFF TRBV5-6 TRBD2 . TRBJ2-1
TGCGCCAGCAGCCAAGTTCCCATCTCTGGAAACACCATATATTTT CASSQVPISGNTIYF TRBV4-1 . . TRBJ1-3
TGTGCCAGCAGCTTCCCAGGACTAGCGGGAAGCACAGATACGCAGTATTTT CASSFPGLAGSTDTQYF TRBV7-9 TRBD2 . TRBJ2-3
TGCGCCAGCAGCCCGCATCGGGACACCCACTCCTACGAGCAGTACTTC CASSPHRDTHSYEQYF TRBV5-1 . . TRBJ2-7
TGTGCCAGCAGTTTAGGCAGGGGCTACGAGCAGTACTTC CASSLGRGYEQYF TRBV27 . . TRBJ2-7
TGTGCCAGCAGAGACCGTAGCGGGGGCGAGCAGTACTTC CASRDRSGGEQYF TRBV6-6 TRBD2 . TRBJ2-7
TGTGCCAGTAGTACAGGTTCAACCTACGAGCAGTACTTC CASSTGSTYEQYF TRBV19 . . TRBJ2-7
TGTGCCAGCGGGAAGAACACCGGGGAGCTGTTTTTT CASGKNTGELFF TRBV9 . once TRBJ2-2
TGTGCCAGCAGCGATACAGGGGGCGGCACAGATACGCAGTATTTT CASSDTGGGTDTQYF TRBV11-2 TRBD1 . TRBJ2-3
TGCGCCAGCAGCCAAGATCCCGGGACGGGAAACTATGGCTACACCTTC CASSQDPGTGNYGYTF TRBV4-1 . . TRBJ1-2
TGTGCCAGCAGCCATATGCTTAGCGGACCTACCTACGAGCAGTACTTC CASSHMLSGPTYEQYF TRBV7-6 . once TRBJ2-7
TGTGCCTGGAGTTTGACAGGGAATGAAAAACTGTTTTTT CAWSLTGNEKLFF TRBV30 TRBD1 once TRBJ1-4
TGTGCCAGCTCACCCCGATCTGAGGGTTTTGGTGAGCAGTTCTTC CASSPRSEGFGEQFF TRBV18 . . TRBJ2-1
TGTGCCAGCAGCCTCGGGGTAGCGGGAGGCGAGCAGTACTTC CASSLGVAGGEQYF TRBV13 TRBD2 . TRBJ2-7
TGTGCCAGCAGTGCCCGGATAGGGACAGGCATCAGGAACACTGAAGCTTTCTTT CASSARIGTGIRNTEAFF TRBV6-1 TRBD1 . TRBJ1-1
TGTGCCAGCAGTAGGGGGGGGGACACTGAAGCTTTCTTT CASSRGGDTEAFF TRBV6-1 . . TRBJ1-1
TGTGCCACCAGCAGGGGGAGGAGTCTTAATGAAAAACTGTTTTTT CATSRGRSLNEKLFF TRBV15 . few TRBJ1-4
TGTGCCAGCTCGGAGGGGGCATCCTACGAGCAGTACTTC CASSEGASYEQYF TRBV7-8 . . TRBJ2-7
TGTGCCACCAGCCCTGGGTCAGGGCGAGGGGAGCAGTACTTC CATSPGSGRGEQYF TRBV15 . . TRBJ2-7
TGCAGCGTTGAAGATTCGGCTAGCGGGGATTACGAGCAGTACTTC CSVEDSASGDYEQYF TRBV29-1 TRBD2 . TRBJ2-7
TGTGCCAGCAGCCACAACTCACAGGGATCCTACGAGCAGTACTTC CASSHNSQGSYEQYF TRBV11-3 . . TRBJ2-7
TGTGCCAGCAGCTTACTAGCGGGAGGGCCCTCCCCCCCAGATACGCAGTATTTT CASSLLAGGPSPPDTQYF TRBV7-9 TRBD2 . TRBJ2-3
TGTGCCTGGGGACAGGTTAGGGGAAACACCATATATTTT CAWGQVRGNTIYF TRBV30 TRBD1 . TRBJ1-3
TGTGCCAGCAGTGAAATTAGCGGTGAAGCTTTCTTT CASSEISGEAFF TRBV6-1 . . TRBJ1-1
TGTGCCAGCAGCGGACAGGGGAGCTCCTACGAGCAGTACTTC CASSGQGSSYEQYF TRBV5-6 TRBD1 . TRBJ2-7
TGTGCCAGTAGTATCACCGCAGCCGGGGGGGGCTACACCTTC CASSITAAGGGYTF TRBV19 . . TRBJ1-2
TGCGCCAGCAGCCCGACTAGCGGGAGTACCTATGAGCAGTTCTTC CASSPTSGSTYEQFF TRBV4-1 TRBD2 . TRBJ2-1
TGTGCCAGCAGCCCTTTGGGGGACACTAATGAAAAACTGTTTTTT CASSPLGDTNEKLFF TRBV2 . few TRBJ1-4
TGTGCCAGCAGCTCCCAACCCCCTGAGCAGTTCTTC CASSSQPPEQFF TRBV7-3 . . TRBJ2-1
TGCGCCAGCAGCCCGGGCCTACAGGAGAACACTGAAGCTTTCTTT CASSPGLQENTEAFF TRBV5-1 . . TRBJ1-1
TGTGCCAGCAGCTCGGTACGATCGGAGGTCGGCTCTGGAAACACCATATATTTT CASSSVRSEVGSGNTIYF TRBV7-9 . . TRBJ1-3
TGTGCCAGCAGCCCAAACCAACAGGGAGGAAACACCATATATTTT CASSPNQQGGNTIYF TRBV11-3 . once TRBJ1-3
TGTGCCTGGAGGGCAGACTGGGGAGGCAGCTACGAGCAGTACTTC CAWRADWGGSYEQYF TRBV30 . . TRBJ2-7
TGCGCCAGCAGCTTGTACGGGGGCTCCTACGAGCAGTACTTC CASSLYGGSYEQYF TRBV5-1 . . TRBJ2-7
TGTGCCAGCAGCCTCCAGGACCTAGGTGGCGAGCAGTACTTC CASSLQDLGGEQYF TRBV7-2 . . TRBJ2-7
TGTGCCAGCAGCCGGACTAGCGGGAGTGGGGAGACCCAGTACTTC CASSRTSGSGETQYF TRBV4-2 TRBD2 . TRBJ2-5
TGTGCCAGCACCAAACAGATAAATGGCAATCAGCCCCAGCATTTT CASTKQINGNQPQHF TRBV19 . . TRBJ1-5
TGTGCCAGCAGTCGGTCGGGGACAGGGTTGGGAGAGCAGTACTTC CASSRSGTGLGEQYF TRBV6-6 TRBD1 . TRBJ2-7
TGTGCCAGCAGCCGAGAGACAGTGAGACAGTTCTTC CASSRETVRQFF TRBV7-9 . . TRBJ2-1
TGTGCCTGGAGTAGGAGACAGGGCTATGGCTACACCTTC CAWSRRQGYGYTF TRBV30 TRBD1 . TRBJ1-2
TGTGCCAGCAGCTCCGGCGGGCGCCTGGGGACAGATACGCAGTATTTT CASSSGGRLGTDTQYF TRBV5-6 . . TRBJ2-3
TGTGCCAGCAGTGATGGAAGGCAAGAGACCCAGTACTTC CASSDGRQETQYF TRBV6-1 . . TRBJ2-5
TGCGCCAGCAGCATAATACAGGGTAGCGATGGCTACACCTTC CASSIIQGSDGYTF TRBV5-1 . . TRBJ1-2
TGTGCCAGCAGCTACTATGGGACTAGGATAAGCATTCAGTACTTC CASSYYGTRISIQYF TRBV13 TRBD2 once TRBJ2-4
TGTGCCAGCAGCTTGCGGGACAGGGGGCGTAGGACTAATGAAAAACTGTTTTTT CASSLRDRGRRTNEKLFF TRBV7-5 . . TRBJ1-4
TGTGCCAGCAGTGACGGACTAGCGGGTAATGAGCAGTTCTTC CASSDGLAGNEQFF TRBV25-1 TRBD2 . TRBJ2-1
TGTGCCAGCAGTTCGGGGGGGGCTAGCGAGTACGAGCAGTACTTC CASSSGGASEYEQYF TRBV28 TRBD2 . TRBJ2-7
TGCAGCGCCACCGAGGGGGGGAGGACTTACAATGAGCAGTTCTTC CSATEGGRTYNEQFF TRBV29-1 . . TRBJ2-1
TGTGCCAGCAGTTCCGAAGACAGGGGGCCGAGAGATACGCAGTATTTT CASSSEDRGPRDTQYF TRBV6-5 TRBD1 . TRBJ2-3
TGTGCCAGCAGCACTGGGACTAGCGCCTCCTACGAGCAGTACTTC CASSTGTSASYEQYF TRBV7-9 TRBD2 . TRBJ2-7
TGTGCCAGCAGACGTCCAGGGGGATCGGGGTATGGCTACACCTTC CASRRPGGSGYGYTF TRBV28 TRBD1 once TRBJ1-2
TGTGCCAGCAGCCCCTTAGCGGGAGTGATGAACGAGCAGTACTTC CASSPLAGVMNEQYF TRBV7-9 TRBD2 . TRBJ2-7
TGTGCCAGCAGCTTAGAAGGTTGGGAAGCTTTCTTT CASSLEGWEAFF TRBV7-6 . . TRBJ1-1
TGTGCCAGCACGCACACATCCTACAATGAGCAGTTCTTC CASTHTSYNEQFF TRBV11-3 . . TRBJ2-1
TGTGCCAGCAGCTTGGCCCGGGACTCCTTAAACTCCTACAATGAGCAGTTCTTC CASSLARDSLNSYNEQFF TRBV5-8 . . TRBJ2-1
TGTGCCAGTAGCGGACAGGGGCCTCTCCTTACTGGGGCCAACGTCCTGACTTTC CASSGQGPLLTGANVLTF TRBV27 TRBD1 . TRBJ2-6
TGTGCCAGCAGCTTAGGGGGGACAATTGTCAGATCTTACCCCGATACGCAGTATTTT CASSLGGTIVRSYPDTQYF TRBV11-1 . . TRBJ2-3